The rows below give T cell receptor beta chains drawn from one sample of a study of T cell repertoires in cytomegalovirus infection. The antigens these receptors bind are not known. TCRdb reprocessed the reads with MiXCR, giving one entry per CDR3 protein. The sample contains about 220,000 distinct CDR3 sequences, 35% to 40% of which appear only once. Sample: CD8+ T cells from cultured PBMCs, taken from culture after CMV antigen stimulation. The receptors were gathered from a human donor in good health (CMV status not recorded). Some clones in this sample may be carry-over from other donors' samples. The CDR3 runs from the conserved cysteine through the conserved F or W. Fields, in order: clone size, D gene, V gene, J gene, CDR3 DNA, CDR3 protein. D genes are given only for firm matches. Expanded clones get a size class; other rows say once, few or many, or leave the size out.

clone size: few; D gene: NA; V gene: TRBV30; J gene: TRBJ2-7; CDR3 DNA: TGTGCCTGGAGCCCCCAGAACGAGCAGTACTTC; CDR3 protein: CAWSPQNEQYF
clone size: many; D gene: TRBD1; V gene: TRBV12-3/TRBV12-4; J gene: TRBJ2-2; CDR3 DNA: TGTGCCAGCAGTTCCCGAATGGGACAGGGGTTCACCGGGGAGCTGTTTTTT; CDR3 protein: CASSSRMGQGFTGELFF
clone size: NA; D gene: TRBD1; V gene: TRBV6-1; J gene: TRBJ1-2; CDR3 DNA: TGTGCCAGCAGTTACGCGGGACAGGGACCTGCCGGCTACACCTTC; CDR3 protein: CASSYAGQGPAGYTF
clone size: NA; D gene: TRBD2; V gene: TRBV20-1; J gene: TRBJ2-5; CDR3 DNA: TGCAGTGCTAGTGCCCGGAGACTAGCGGGGGTAGAGACCCAGTACTTC; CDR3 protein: CSASARRLAGVETQYF
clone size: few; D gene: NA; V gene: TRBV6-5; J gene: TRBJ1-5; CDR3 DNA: TGTGCCAGCAGTTACCTAAGGGACGGGCAGCCCCAGCATTTT; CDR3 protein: CASSYLRDGQPQHF
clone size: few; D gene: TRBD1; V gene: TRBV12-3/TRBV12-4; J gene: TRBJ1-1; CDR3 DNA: TGTGCCAGCAGTTACTCCGACCCGGACAGGGGAAGAGCTGAAGCTTTCTTT; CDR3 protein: CASSYSDPDRGRAEAFF
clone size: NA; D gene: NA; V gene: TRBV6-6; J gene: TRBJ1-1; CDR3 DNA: TGTGCCAGCAGTTACAGGGGGGGGTACACTGAAGCCTTCTTT; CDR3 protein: CASSYRGGYTEAFF
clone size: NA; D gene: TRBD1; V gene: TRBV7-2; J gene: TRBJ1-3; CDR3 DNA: TGTGCCAGCAGCTTAAAGACCGTGAATCGGGACAGGGCCGTTAGCTCTGGAAACACCATATATTTT; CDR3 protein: CASSLKTVNRDRAVSSGNTIYF
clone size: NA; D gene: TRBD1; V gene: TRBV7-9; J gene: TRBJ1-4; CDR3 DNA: TGTGCCATCCCTGGACAGGGAGGAGAAAAACTGTTTTTT; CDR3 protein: CAIPGQGGEKLFF
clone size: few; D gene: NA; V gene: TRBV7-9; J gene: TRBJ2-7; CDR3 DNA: TGTGCCACCTCCGGCGGAGGGGGTCGCGAGCAGTACTTC; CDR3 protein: CATSGGGGREQYF
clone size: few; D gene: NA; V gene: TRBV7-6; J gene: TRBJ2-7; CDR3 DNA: TGTGCCAGCAGCGGAGAAAGGGGGAGGCCCGACCCCCACGAGCAGTACTTC; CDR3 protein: CASSGERGRPDPHEQYF
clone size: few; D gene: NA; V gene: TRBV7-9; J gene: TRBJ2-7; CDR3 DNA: TGTGCCAGCAGCTTAGTCCAGGGTCAGCCCTACGAGCAGTACTTC; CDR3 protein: CASSLVQGQPYEQYF
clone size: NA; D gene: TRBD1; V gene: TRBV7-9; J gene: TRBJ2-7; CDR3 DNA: TGTGCCAGCAGCCGGACAGGGAACGACGAGCAGTACTTC; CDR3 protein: CASSRTGNDEQYF
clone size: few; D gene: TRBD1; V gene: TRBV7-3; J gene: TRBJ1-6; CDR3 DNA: TGTGCCAGCAGCCTCTGGGACAGGGGTTCACCCCTCCACTTT; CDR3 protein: CASSLWDRGSPLHF
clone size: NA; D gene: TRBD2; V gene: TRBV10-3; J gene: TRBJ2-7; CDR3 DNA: TGTGCCATCAGTGAGTCAACTCGGCCGGAGGGACTAGCGGCCTACGAGCAGTACTTC; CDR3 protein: CAISESTRPEGLAAYEQYF
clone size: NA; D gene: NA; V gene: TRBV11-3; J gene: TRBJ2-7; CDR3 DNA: TGTGCCAGCAGCTTAGATTGGGGCAGGGGCAACGAGCAGTACTTC; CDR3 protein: CASSLDWGRGNEQYF
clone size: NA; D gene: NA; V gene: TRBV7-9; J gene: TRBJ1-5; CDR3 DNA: TGTGCAAGCAGCTTTCAAAATCATCCCCAGCATTTT; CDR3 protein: CASSFQNHPQHF